These T cell receptor beta chains were read from a single sample in a study of shared clonotypes between healthy human individuals. Sequenced by immunoSEQ multiplex PCR; TCRdb stores in-frame clones only, minus some. The sample gives roughly 1,500,000 clones, 98% of which show up once; approximately 0.4% is in the top ten. Specimen: naive CD4+ T cells sorted from blood. The origin of the receptors is a man aged 30-40 years in good health. Each CDR3 is given with its conserved first and last residue. D genes are given only for firm matches.

D,J,V,CDR3
.,TRBJ2-5,TRBV5-4,CASSRFLTDQETQYF
.,TRBJ1-1,TRBV10-3,CAITEDSPSEAFF
TRBD2,TRBJ2-1,TRBV28,CASSKSGRYNEQFF
.,TRBJ1-1,TRBV19,CASSIGLANTEAFF
.,TRBJ2-1,TRBV11-3,CASSSSQRAMRVNEQFF
.,TRBJ2-4,TRBV7-2,CASSPMVLAKNIQYF
TRBD1,TRBJ1-5,TRBV5-6,CASSLRTGYNQPQHF
.,TRBJ2-3,TRBV7-9,CASSNNRNTQYF
.,TRBJ2-3,TRBV9,CASSMQGFADTQYF
TRBD2,TRBJ2-1,TRBV5-1,CASSLVTGTTLTYNEQFF
.,TRBJ2-6,TRBV29-1,CSVRGNGANVLTF
.,TRBJ2-7,TRBV6-1,CASRRTLYEQYF
TRBD2,TRBJ2-1,TRBV5-1,CASRGLAVDNEQFF
TRBD2,TRBJ2-7,TRBV6-6,CASSSTGLAGDEQYF
.,TRBJ1-1,TRBV28,CASGYSGAEAFF
TRBD2,TRBJ2-1,TRBV10-2,CASSALLGASGRDEQFF
TRBD2,TRBJ2-5,TRBV6-5,CASSSGLAAPSVTYF
.,TRBJ2-5,TRBV9,CASSLGRAETQYF
.,TRBJ2-5,TRBV18,CASSPQETQYF
TRBD1,TRBJ1-1,TRBV9,CASSAQATGTNTEAFF
.,TRBJ1-3,TRBV7-2,CASSLDWGARNTIYF
TRBD1,TRBJ2-7,TRBV7-9,CASSLEGGRGHEQYF
TRBD1,TRBJ2-1,TRBV11-2,CASSSPSGTGENEQFF
.,TRBJ2-4,TRBV11-2,CASSPGPQNIQYF
.,TRBJ2-3,TRBV5-1,CASSLGHFTDTQYF
TRBD2,TRBJ2-1,TRBV18,CASSTRLAGDHGTYNEQFF
.,TRBJ2-7,TRBV6-6,CASSGPRRSSGEQYF
TRBD1,TRBJ2-2,TRBV11-2,CASSLRQGSVIPGELFF
.,TRBJ1-2,TRBV28,CASSLRDGYTF
.,TRBJ2-4,TRBV7-9,CASSLVGGLAKNIQYF
.,TRBJ2-1,TRBV11-2,CASSLDPNIGAHHEQFF
.,TRBJ2-7,TRBV2,CASSLQGGSYEQYF
.,TRBJ1-1,TRBV7-8,CASSPRRQTSFEAFF
.,TRBJ1-5,TRBV6-1,CASSLQGGLNQPQHF
.,TRBJ2-1,TRBV9,CASSVDYSSDEQFF
.,TRBJ2-7,TRBV6-4,CASSEYQGDPYEQYF
.,TRBJ1-5,TRBV28,CASSLPQGAQHF
.,TRBJ2-3,TRBV18,CASSPPGLSTDTQYF
TRBD2,TRBJ2-3,TRBV5-1,CASSFSGRGTDTQYF
.,TRBJ1-1,TRBV7-9,CASSLRISTTGTEAFF
TRBD2,TRBJ2-7,TRBV18,CASSPLEGPAGGPVKYF
TRBD1,TRBJ2-7,TRBV27,CASSRTGTGSSYEQYF
.,TRBJ2-7,TRBV28,CASSSLAGSYEQYF
.,TRBJ1-1,TRBV29-1,CSVPLGGPGTEAFF